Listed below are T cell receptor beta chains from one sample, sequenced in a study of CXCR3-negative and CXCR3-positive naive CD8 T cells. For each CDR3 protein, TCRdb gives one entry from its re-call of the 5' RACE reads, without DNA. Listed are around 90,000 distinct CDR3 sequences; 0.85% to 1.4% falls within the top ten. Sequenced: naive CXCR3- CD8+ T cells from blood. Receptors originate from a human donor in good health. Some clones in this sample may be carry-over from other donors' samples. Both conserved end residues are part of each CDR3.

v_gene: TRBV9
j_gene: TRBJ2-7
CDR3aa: CASSVRGAAYEQYF

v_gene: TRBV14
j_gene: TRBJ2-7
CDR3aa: CASSQEIGQAPYEQYF

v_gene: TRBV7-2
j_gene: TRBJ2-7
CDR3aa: CASSLVNLAEREQYF

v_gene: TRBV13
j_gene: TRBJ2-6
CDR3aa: CASSSRTRMDSGANVLTF

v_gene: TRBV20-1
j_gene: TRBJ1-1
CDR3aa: CSALRGETEAFF

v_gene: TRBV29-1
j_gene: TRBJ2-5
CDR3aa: CSVEDRNLAETQYF

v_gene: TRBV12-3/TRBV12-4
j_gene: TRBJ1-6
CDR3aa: CASSSGQGFSPLHF

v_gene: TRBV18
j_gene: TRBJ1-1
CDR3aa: CASSPVGNTEAFF

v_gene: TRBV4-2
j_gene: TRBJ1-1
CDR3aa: CASSQDHGLNTEAFF

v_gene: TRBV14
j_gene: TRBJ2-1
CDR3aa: CASSLKTSGRGGEQFF

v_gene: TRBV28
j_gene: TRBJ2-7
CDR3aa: CASSFLGTTYEQYF

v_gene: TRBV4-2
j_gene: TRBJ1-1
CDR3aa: CASSQAPLEAFF

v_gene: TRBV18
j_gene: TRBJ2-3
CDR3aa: CASDVPGLASDTQYF

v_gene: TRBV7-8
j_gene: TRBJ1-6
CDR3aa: CASSRDSYNSPLHF

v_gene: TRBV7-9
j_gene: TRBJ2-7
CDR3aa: CASSLGREQYF

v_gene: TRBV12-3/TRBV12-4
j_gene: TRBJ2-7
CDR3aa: CASSFMGTGVYEQYF

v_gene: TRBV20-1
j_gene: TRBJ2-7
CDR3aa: CSARGLGTGDYEQYF

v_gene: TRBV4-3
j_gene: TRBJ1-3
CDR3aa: CASSQDSGSGNTIYF

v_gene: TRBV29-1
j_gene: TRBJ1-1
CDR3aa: CSVATANTEAFF

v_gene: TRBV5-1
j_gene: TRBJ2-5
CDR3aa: CASSLDGLQETQYF

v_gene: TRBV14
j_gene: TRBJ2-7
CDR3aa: CASSLSDQNYEQYF

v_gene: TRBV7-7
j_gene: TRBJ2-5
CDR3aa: CASSLGRGVGETQYF

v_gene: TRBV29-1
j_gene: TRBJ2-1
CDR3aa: CSVPDWASPGNEQFF

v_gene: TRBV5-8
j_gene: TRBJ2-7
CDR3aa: CASSFVTSGADEQYF

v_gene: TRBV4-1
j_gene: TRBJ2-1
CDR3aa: CASSSGTGLYNEQFF

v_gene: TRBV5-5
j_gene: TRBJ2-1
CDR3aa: CASSLAAGQDGNEQFF

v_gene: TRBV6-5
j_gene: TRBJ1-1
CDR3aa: CASSQSEQGFAFF

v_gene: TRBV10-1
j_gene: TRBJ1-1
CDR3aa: CASNHIQGSPGTEAFF

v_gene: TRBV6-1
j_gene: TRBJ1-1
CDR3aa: CASSEAENTEAFF

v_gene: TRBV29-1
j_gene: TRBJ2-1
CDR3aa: CSVGTGYHPNGQYEQFF

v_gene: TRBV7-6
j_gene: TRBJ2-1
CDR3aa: CASSRSPDREGAYNEQFF

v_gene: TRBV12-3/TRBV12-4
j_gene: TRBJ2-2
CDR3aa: CASSYTGFTGELFF

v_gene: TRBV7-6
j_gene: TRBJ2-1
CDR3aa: CASSLEYGRGTDEQFF

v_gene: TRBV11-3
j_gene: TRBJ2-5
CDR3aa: CASSLQVQETQYF

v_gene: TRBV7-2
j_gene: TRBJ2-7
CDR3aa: CASSLGRAEGYEQYF

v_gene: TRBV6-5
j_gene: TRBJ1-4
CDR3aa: CASSQGLSPNEKLFF

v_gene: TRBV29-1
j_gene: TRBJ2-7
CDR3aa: CSVEGTSVGREQYF

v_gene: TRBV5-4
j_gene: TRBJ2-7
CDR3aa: CASSLVLAGGNEQYF

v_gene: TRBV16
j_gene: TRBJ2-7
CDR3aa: CASSHSSEQYF

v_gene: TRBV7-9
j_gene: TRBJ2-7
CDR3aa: CASSLPRGRGSHYEQYF

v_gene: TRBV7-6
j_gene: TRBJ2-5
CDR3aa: CASSQGPATRETQYF

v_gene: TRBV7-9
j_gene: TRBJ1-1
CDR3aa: CASTLNGFEAFF

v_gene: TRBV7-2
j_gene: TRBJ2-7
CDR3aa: CASSPTGSREQYF

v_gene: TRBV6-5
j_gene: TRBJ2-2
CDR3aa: CASSYGSETTGELFF

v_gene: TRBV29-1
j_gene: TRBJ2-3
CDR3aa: CSVDREGREDTQYF

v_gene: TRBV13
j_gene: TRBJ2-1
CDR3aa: CASSPRGPYNEQFF

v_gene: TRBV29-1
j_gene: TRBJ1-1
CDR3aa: CSVEQHTEAFF

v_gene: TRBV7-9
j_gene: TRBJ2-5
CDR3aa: CASSLIREETQYF

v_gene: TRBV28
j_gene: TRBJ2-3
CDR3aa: CASSPSSGSTDTQYF

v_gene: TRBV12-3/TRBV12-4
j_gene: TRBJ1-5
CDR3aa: CASSFQSGQPQHF

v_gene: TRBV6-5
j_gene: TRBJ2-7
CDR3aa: CASSYSAGNIFEQYF

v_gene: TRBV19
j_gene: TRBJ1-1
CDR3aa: CASRKAGNTEAFF